The T cell receptor beta chain under discussion was sequenced for a study of CD8+ T cells in alopecia areata. Indicated treatment: oral pan-JAK inhibitor, 5-10 mg twice daily. In germline, CDR1 is SQVTM, CDR2 ANQGSEA. V lost 4 bases and J lost 1; bases outside the gene matches: 3. The CDR3 loop spans 14 amino acids. RNA was extracted and reverse transcribed into cDNA as the sequencing template. Assay: immunoSEQ multiplex PCR; the TCRdb copy retains only in-frame clones and omits some. The sample lists around 170,000 clones, 51% occurring once. This clone was counted only a few times. V usage is TRBV29-1 and J usage is TRBJ2-3, with 9 bases lining up with TRBD2. The sequence was collected from a human donor with alopecia areata. The sample in question was CD8+ T cells sorted from blood, obtained around week 54, from a patient treated with tofacitinib. The CDR3 sequence: CSVGLAGRTDTQYF. The CDR3 nucleotides read TGCAGCGTTGGTCTAGCGGGGCGCACAGATACGCAGTATTTT.